These 8 T cell receptor beta chains came from one sample sequenced in a study of spatial heterogeneity in lung cancer. TCRdb re-analysed the 5' RACE reads in MiXCR, keeping a single row per CDR3 protein. The sample holds tens of thousands of distinct CDR3 sequences, about 12% seen once. The time point: sample taken at primary tumor resection. The sample was PBMCs, taken at surgery. The receptors were gathered from a male donor with early-stage non-small cell lung cancer.

This clonotype was observed a single time. The final CDR3 position lacks the conserved phenylalanine or tryptophan, pointing to a likely read error. This chain joins TRBV5-5 and TRBJ1-6, with D tentatively TRBD1 (5 bases). CDR1 and CDR2 from the germline V gene are SGHKS and YYEKEE (reference sequence). The CDR3 runs 13 residues. V was trimmed by 7 bases and J by 7 bases, leaving 12 bases between them. This CDR3 reads CASFRDVNSPLHS. The CDR3, as DNA: TGTGCCAGCTTCCGGGACGTAAATTCACCCCTCCACTCT.

The gene calls are TRBV10-3 and TRBJ2-7; TRBD1 matches at 7 bases. In germline, CDR1 is ENHRY, CDR2 SYGVKD. CDR3 length: 13 amino acids. J gave up 2 bases and V 9 bases, and 7 bases lay outside the gene matches. The DNA for the CDR3 is TGTGCCATAGCCACCGGGACAGCCTACGAGCAGTACTTC. It translates to CAIATGTAYEQYF.

This clonotype was counted a single time. The chain carries TRBV7-2 and TRBJ2-6; D is uncertain. The CDR3 consists of 17 residues. V dropped 1 base and J dropped 0 bases, with 10 bases sitting between them. Germline V lookup: CDR1 SGHTA, CDR2 FQGNSA. This chain's CDR3 is CASSLGPLGSGANVLTF. The CDR3 coding sequence is TGTGCCAGCAGCTTAGGGCCCCTAGGCTCTGGGGCCAACGTCCTGACTTTC.

The J gene is TRBJ1-3, the V gene TRBV3-1; D ambiguous. V was clipped by 2 bases and J by 3 bases, with 2 bases between them. Germline assignment: CDR1 LGHDT and CDR2 YNNKEL (reference sequence). CDR3 size: 12 residues. The DNA for the CDR3 is TGTGCCAGCAGCCAACTTGGAAACACCATATATTTT. This translates into CASSQLGNTIYF.

This clonotype was seen more than once but under ten times. The V and J genes are TRBV12-3 or TRBV12-4 and TRBJ1-5, with no clear D. This CDR3 is built from 16 residues. Deletions cut 5 bases from V and 2 bases from J, with 16 bases between. CDR3 amino acids: CASSPGLNSGNQPQHF. In DNA, the CDR3 is TGTGCCAGCAGTCCTGGATTGAATAGCGGCAATCAGCCCCAGCATTTT.

This chain uses TRBV20-1 with TRBJ2-7, with a tentative D call TRBD1 (6 bases). This CDR3 region has 13 residues. Germline CDR1 is DFQATT and CDR2 is SNEGSKA (reference sequence). V was clipped by 3 bases and J by 6 bases, with 15 bases between them. In DNA, the CDR3 is TGCAGTGCTAGGCGACAGGTAGAAGGCGAGCAGTACTTC. Its translation is CSARRQVEGEQYF.

A few counts support this clonotype. Here the CDR3 DNA reads TGTGCCAGCAGTTACACAAGACAGGGAAGAGGCGAGCAGTACTTC. It specifies CASSYTRQGRGEQYF. The chain employs TRBV6-5 and TRBJ2-7; 7 nucleotides line up with TRBD1. This CDR3 comprises 15 residues. Germline V lookup: CDR1 MNHEY, CDR2 SVGAGI. J gave up 6 bases and V 2 bases, and 10 bases lay outside the gene matches.

Many counts were recorded for this clonotype. V is TRBV2 and J is TRBJ2-5; 9 bases match TRBD1. V lost 6 bases and J lost 0; bases outside the gene matches: 5. CDR3 length: 15 residues. In germline, CDR1 is SNHLY, CDR2 FYNNEI. CDR3 sequence reads: CASSKGDRDQETQYF. CDR3 DNA: TGTGCCAGCAGCAAGGGGGACAGGGACCAAGAGACCCAGTACTTC.